Listed below are T cell receptor beta chains from one sample, sequenced in a study of cytomegalovirus exposure and HLA in healthy donors. Assay: immunoSEQ multiplex PCR; the TCRdb copy retains only in-frame clones and omits some. The sample yields around 100,000 clones, 60% to 85% seen once. The sequenced sample consisted of PBMCs. All receptors come from a man aged 45-65 years in good health and CMV-seropositive. Each CDR3 is given with its conserved first and last residue. Fields, in order: V gene, clone size, J gene, D gene, CDR3 protein, CDR3 DNA. A D gene is named only where the DNA matches it firmly. Clone size appears in some rows only: once, few, many, or a class for an expanded clone.

>TRBV9|-|TRBJ2-7|-
CASSVGGTGVMYEQYF
TGTGCCAGCAGCGTAGGCGGTACGGGAGTTATGTACGAGCAGTACTTC
>TRBV7-3|-|TRBJ2-2|-
CASSSGTPNTGELFF
TGTGCCAGCAGCTCCGGGACACCTAACACCGGGGAGCTGTTTTTT
>TRBV19|-|TRBJ1-2|TRBD1
CASSPGQDWDGYTF
TGTGCCAGTAGTCCCGGACAGGATTGGGATGGCTACACCTTC
>TRBV2|-|TRBJ1-1|-
CASNEVGAEAFF
TGTGCCAGCAATGAGGTCGGTGCTGAAGCTTTCTTT
>TRBV6-6|-|TRBJ1-1|-
CASSYGGGDTEAFF
TGTGCCAGCAGTTACGGGGGAGGGGACACTGAAGCTTTCTTT
>TRBV2|once|TRBJ2-2|TRBD1
CASRLGGLTGELFF
TGTGCCAGCAGGCTAGGGGGCCTCACCGGGGAGCTGTTTTTT
>TRBV4-3|-|TRBJ1-5|TRBD1
CASSLSGTGSNQPQHF
TGCGCCAGCAGCCTATCCGGGACAGGTAGCAATCAGCCCCAGCATTTT
>TRBV5-1|few|TRBJ2-3|TRBD2
CASSFSSSGSTGDTQYF
TGCGCCAGCAGCTTTAGCTCTAGCGGGAGTACCGGAGATACGCAGTATTTT
>TRBV5-1|-|TRBJ2-7|-
CASSLGGVVSYEQYF
TGCGCCAGCAGCTTGGGGGGGGTGGTTTCGTACGAGCAGTACTTC
>TRBV19|-|TRBJ1-1|TRBD1
CASSLSDRGPFTEAFF
TGTGCCAGTAGTCTTTCAGACAGGGGGCCGTTTACTGAAGCTTTCTTT
>TRBV9|-|TRBJ2-7|TRBD2
CASSLGTSGTYEQYF
TGTGCCAGCAGCTTGGGGACTAGCGGGACATACGAGCAGTACTTC
>TRBV6-6|once|TRBJ2-7|-
CASRDSLSYEQYF
TGTGCCAGCAGGGACTCGCTCTCCTACGAGCAGTACTTC
>TRBV30|-|TRBJ2-2|-
CAWTRTVNTGELFF
TGTGCCTGGACCCGGACAGTCAACACCGGGGAGCTGTTTTTT
>TRBV27|-|TRBJ2-7|-
CASSDPTPGWGSEQYF
TGTGCCAGCAGTGACCCGACCCCAGGGTGGGGTAGCGAGCAGTACTTC
>TRBV14|few|TRBJ2-5|-
CASSQFKGRETQYF
TGTGCCAGCAGCCAATTCAAGGGGCGAGAGACCCAGTACTTC
>TRBV7-9|-|TRBJ1-2|TRBD1
CASSPGQYGYTF
TGTGCCAGCAGCCCGGGACAGTATGGCTACACCTTC
>TRBV2|-|TRBJ2-1|TRBD2
CASSSLAGVNHEQFF
TGTGCCAGCAGTTCTCTAGCGGGAGTGAATCATGAGCAGTTCTTC
>TRBV2|-|TRBJ1-1|-
CASSESTDTEAFF
TGTGCCAGCAGTGAATCCACGGACACTGAAGCTTTCTTT
>TRBV29-1|-|TRBJ2-1|TRBD2
CSVAGTSGYNEQFF
TGCAGCGTGGCCGGGACTAGCGGCTACAATGAGCAGTTCTTC
>TRBV19|-|TRBJ1-4|-
CASSIVPGNEKLFF
TGTGCCAGTAGTATCGTTCCGGGTAATGAAAAACTGTTTTTT
>TRBV10-1|-|TRBJ2-1|TRBD1
CASSEFQGGGYNEQFF
TGCGCCAGCAGTGAGTTTCAAGGGGGCGGGTACAATGAGCAGTTCTTC
>TRBV5-1|-|TRBJ2-7|TRBD2
CASALAGIGDEQYF
TGCGCCAGCGCACTAGCGGGAATTGGGGACGAGCAGTACTTC
>TRBV4-1|few|TRBJ2-1|TRBD2
CASSRSSSGSSVYNEQFF
TGCGCCAGCAGCAGAAGCTCTAGCGGGAGTAGTGTGTACAATGAGCAGTTCTTC
>TRBV19|-|TRBJ2-4|TRBD2
CASSIGTSAYF
TGTGCCAGTAGTATAGGGACTAGCGCGTACTTC
>TRBV11-2|-|TRBJ1-2|-
CASSPSTLRGDGYTF
TGTGCCAGCAGCCCCAGTACGCTTCGCGGGGATGGCTACACCTTC
>TRBV5-1|-|TRBJ2-1|TRBD2
CASSLEGLAGVSDEQFF
TGCGCCAGCAGCTTGGAAGGACTAGCGGGAGTTTCGGATGAGCAGTTCTTC
>TRBV30|-|TRBJ1-1|-
CAWSQTDITEAFF
TGTGCCTGGAGCCAAACAGACATCACTGAAGCTTTCTTT
>TRBV7-2|few|TRBJ1-2|TRBD1
CASSTGQGIEYGYTF
TGTGCCAGCAGCACCGGACAGGGGATCGAATATGGCTACACCTTC
>TRBV28|-|TRBJ2-5|TRBD2
CASSLWDYQETQYF
TGTGCCAGCAGCCTTTGGGACTATCAAGAGACCCAGTACTTC
>TRBV19|-|TRBJ1-5|TRBD1
CASKDRRIWPQHF
TGTGCCAGTAAGGACAGGAGGATTTGGCCCCAGCATTTT
>TRBV11-2|-|TRBJ2-2|TRBD1
CASRPRDRRTGELFF
TGTGCCAGCAGACCCCGGGACAGGCGGACCGGGGAGCTGTTTTTT
>TRBV7-9|-|TRBJ2-7|TRBD1
CSSSQSGQGAYEQYF
TGTTCCAGCAGCCAATCCGGACAGGGGGCGTACGAGCAGTACTTC
>TRBV27|-|TRBJ2-2|TRBD2
CASSLPSGGNTGELFF
TGTGCCAGCAGTCTACCTAGCGGGGGGAACACCGGGGAGCTGTTTTTT
>TRBV4-2|-|TRBJ1-4|-
CASSQELNTGGGAREKLFF
TGTGCCAGCAGCCAAGAACTCAACACGGGGGGCGGGGCGCGAGAAAAACTGTTTTTT
>TRBV28|-|TRBJ1-2|-
CASFSGTRPNYGYTF
TGTGCCAGCTTCTCCGGGACACGGCCTAACTATGGCTACACCTTC
>TRBV7-9|-|TRBJ2-3|TRBD1
CASSFGRVSGTGTDTQYF
TGTGCCAGCAGCTTTGGGCGGGTCTCTGGGACAGGCACAGATACGCAGTATTTT
>TRBV28|once|TRBJ2-7|TRBD2
CASGLAGFSYEQYF
TGTGCCAGCGGATTAGCGGGGTTCTCCTACGAGCAGTACTTC
>TRBV2|-|TRBJ2-2|-
CASSEVRLENTGELFF
TGTGCCAGCAGTGAAGTGCGACTAGAGAACACCGGGGAGCTGTTTTTT
>TRBV21-1|-|TRBJ1-2|-
CASSPRRVDGYTF
TGTGCCAGCAGCCCTAGGAGGGTGGATGGCTACACCTTC
>TRBV9|once|TRBJ2-1|TRBD1
CASSVEQGDNEQFF
TGTGCCAGCAGCGTAGAGCAGGGGGACAATGAGCAGTTCTTC